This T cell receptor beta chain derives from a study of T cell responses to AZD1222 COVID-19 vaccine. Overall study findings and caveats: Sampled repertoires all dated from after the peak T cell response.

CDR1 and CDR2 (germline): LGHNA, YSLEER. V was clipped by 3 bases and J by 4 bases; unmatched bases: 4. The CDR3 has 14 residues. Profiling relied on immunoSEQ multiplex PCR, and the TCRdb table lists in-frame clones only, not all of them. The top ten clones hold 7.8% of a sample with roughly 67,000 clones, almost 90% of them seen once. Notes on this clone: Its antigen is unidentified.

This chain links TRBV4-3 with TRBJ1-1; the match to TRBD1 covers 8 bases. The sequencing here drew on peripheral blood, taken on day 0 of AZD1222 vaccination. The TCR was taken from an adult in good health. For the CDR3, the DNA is TGCGCCAGCAGCCAGACAGGGGAGATCACTGAAGCTTTCTTT. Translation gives CASSQTGEITEAFF.